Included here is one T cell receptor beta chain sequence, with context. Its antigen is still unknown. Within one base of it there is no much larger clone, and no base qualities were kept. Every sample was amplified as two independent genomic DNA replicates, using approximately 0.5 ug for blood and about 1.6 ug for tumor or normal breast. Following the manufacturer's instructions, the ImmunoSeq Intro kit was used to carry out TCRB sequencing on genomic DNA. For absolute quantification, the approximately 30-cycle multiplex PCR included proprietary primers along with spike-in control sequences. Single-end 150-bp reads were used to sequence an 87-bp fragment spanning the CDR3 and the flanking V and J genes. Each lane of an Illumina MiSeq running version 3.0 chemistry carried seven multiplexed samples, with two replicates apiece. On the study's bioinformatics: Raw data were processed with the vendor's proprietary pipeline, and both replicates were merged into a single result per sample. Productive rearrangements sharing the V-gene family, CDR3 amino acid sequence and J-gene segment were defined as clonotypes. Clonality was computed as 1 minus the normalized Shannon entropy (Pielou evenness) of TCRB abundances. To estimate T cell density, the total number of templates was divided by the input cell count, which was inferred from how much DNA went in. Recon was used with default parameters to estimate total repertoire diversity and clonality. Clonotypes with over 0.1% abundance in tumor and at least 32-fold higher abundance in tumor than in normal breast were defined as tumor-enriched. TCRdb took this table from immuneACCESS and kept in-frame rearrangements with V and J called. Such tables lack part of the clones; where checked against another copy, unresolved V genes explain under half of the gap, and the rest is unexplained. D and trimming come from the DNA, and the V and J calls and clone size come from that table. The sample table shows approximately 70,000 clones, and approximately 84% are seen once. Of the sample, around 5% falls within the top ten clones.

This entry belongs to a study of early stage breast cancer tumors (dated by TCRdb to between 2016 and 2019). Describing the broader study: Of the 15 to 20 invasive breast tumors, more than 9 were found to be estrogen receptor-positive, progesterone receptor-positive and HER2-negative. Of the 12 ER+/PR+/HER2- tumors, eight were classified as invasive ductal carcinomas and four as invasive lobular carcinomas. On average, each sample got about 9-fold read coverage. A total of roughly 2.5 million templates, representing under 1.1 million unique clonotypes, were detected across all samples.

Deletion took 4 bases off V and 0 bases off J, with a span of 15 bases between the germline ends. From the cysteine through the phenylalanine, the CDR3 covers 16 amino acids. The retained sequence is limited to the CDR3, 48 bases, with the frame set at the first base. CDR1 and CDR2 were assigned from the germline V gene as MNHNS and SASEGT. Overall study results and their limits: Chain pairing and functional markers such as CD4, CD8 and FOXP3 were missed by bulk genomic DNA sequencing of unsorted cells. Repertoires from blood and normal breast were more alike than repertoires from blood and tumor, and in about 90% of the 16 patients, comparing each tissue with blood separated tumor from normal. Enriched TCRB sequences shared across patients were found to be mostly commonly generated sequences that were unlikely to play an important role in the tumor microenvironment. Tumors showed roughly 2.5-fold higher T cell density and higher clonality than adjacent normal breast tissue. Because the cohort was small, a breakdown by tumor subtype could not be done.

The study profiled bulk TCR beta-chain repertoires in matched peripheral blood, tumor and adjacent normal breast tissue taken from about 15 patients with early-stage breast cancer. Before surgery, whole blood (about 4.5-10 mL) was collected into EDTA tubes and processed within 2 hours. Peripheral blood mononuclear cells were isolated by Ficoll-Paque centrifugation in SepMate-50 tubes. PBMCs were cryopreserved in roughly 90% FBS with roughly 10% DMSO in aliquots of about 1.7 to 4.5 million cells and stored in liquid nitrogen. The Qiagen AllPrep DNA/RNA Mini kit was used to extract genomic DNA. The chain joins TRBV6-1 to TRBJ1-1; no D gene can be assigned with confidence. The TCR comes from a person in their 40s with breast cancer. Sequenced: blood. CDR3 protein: CASSAKELTMNTEAFF. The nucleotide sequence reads TGTGCCAGCAGTGCTAAAGAATTAACCATGAACACTGAAGCTTTCTTT.